These T cell receptor beta chains were read from a single sample in a study of blood T cell repertoires in COVID-19. Generated by immunoSEQ multiplex PCR, the TCRdb table keeps only in-frame clones and is missing some. The table records roughly 570,000 clones, around 90% of them present only once. Specimen: peripheral blood. The receptors come from a woman between 50 and 59 years old with COVID-19, enrolled during active disease. Each CDR3 is given with its conserved first and last residue. D genes are given only for firm matches. Clone size is not always given. Where it is, it says once, few, many or a class for expanded clones.

>few|TRBV3-1/TRBV3-2|-|TRBJ1-1
TGTGCCAGCAGCCAAGATGAGGAGGGGGAAGCTTTCTTT
CASSQDEEGEAFF
>-|TRBV20-1|-|TRBJ2-5
TGCAGTGCTCCCGTCGTAGAGACCCAGTACTTC
CSAPVVETQYF
>-|TRBV4-2|TRBD2|TRBJ2-2
TGTGCCAGCAGCCAAGATCCTAGCGGGGGGGCCGGGGAGCTGTTTTTT
CASSQDPSGGAGELFF
>-|TRBV5-1|TRBD1|TRBJ2-4
TGCGCCAGCCGAGAACAGGGGGCAATCATTCAGTACTTC
CASREQGAIIQYF
>-|TRBV6-4|-|TRBJ1-2
TGTGCCAGCAGTGACCCCCCCAGCGGCAACTATGGCTACACCTTC
CASSDPPSGNYGYTF
>-|TRBV7-6|TRBD2|TRBJ2-1
TGTGCCAGCAGCTTAGAGTCTAGCGGGGGGGCCTACAATGAGCAGTTCTTC
CASSLESSGGAYNEQFF
>-|TRBV6-1|TRBD1|TRBJ1-5
TGTGCCAGCAGTGAAGGAACAGCCCAGGGGGATCAGCCCCAGCATTTT
CASSEGTAQGDQPQHF
>-|TRBV5-1|TRBD1|TRBJ1-6
TGCGCCAGCGCCCCGTGGGGGACAGAGAATTCACCCCTCCACTTT
CASAPWGTENSPLHF
>-|TRBV5-1|TRBD2|TRBJ2-2
TGCGCCAGCGCACCGGGAGGGCACACCGGGGAGCTGTTTTTT
CASAPGGHTGELFF
>-|TRBV28|-|TRBJ1-1
TGTGCCAGCAGTTACTTCCGGGAGGCTTTCTTT
CASSYFREAFF
>-|TRBV2|TRBD1|TRBJ1-2
TGTGCCAGCAGTGACGGGACAGGGCTAAACTATGGCTACACCTTC
CASSDGTGLNYGYTF
>-|TRBV5-1|-|TRBJ1-2
TGCGCCAGCACCCCAGGGGCTTCTAACTATGGCTACACCTTC
CASTPGASNYGYTF
>-|TRBV9|TRBD1|TRBJ2-1
TGTGCCAGCAGCGTATCGGGACAGATTAATGAGCAGTTCTTC
CASSVSGQINEQFF
>-|TRBV14|-|TRBJ2-7
TGTGCCAGCAGGGGCAGATCTAAAAAGCAGTACTTC
CASRGRSKKQYF
>-|TRBV5-4|-|TRBJ1-2
TGTGCCAGCAGCTTGGCCCCGGACACGGTCACCTTC
CASSLAPDTVTF
>-|TRBV4-1|TRBD1|TRBJ2-1
TGCGCCAGCAGCCCGGACAGGTACAATGAGCAGTTCTTC
CASSPDRYNEQFF
>-|TRBV7-8|-|TRBJ2-1
TGTGCCAGCAGCTTTTCCGAGGGGGAGGGGAATGAGCAGTTCTTC
CASSFSEGEGNEQFF
>-|TRBV7-2|-|TRBJ2-7
TGTGCCAGCAGCCGCCGTCCCTTTTTCTCCCAGCGGAACGAGCAGTACTTC
CASSRRPFFSQRNEQYF
>-|TRBV2|TRBD1|TRBJ2-7
TGTGCCAGCAGCGTTCGGACAGGGCTGGACGAGCAGTACTTC
CASSVRTGLDEQYF
>once|TRBV5-1|-|TRBJ1-2
TGCGCCAGCTCCGAGGGGGGGGCAAGCTATGGCTACACCTTC
CASSEGGASYGYTF
>once|TRBV5-1|-|TRBJ1-1
TGCGCCAGCAGCTTCAGCGTCATGAACACTGAAGCTTTCTTT
CASSFSVMNTEAFF
>-|TRBV6-5|TRBD1|TRBJ1-1
TGTGCCAGCAGGGACAGGGGGTTCCCTGAAGCTTTCTTT
CASRDRGFPEAFF
>-|TRBV19|-|TRBJ1-1
TGTGCCAGTAGTATTGGGGGGGACACTGAAGCTTTCTTT
CASSIGGDTEAFF
>-|TRBV18|-|TRBJ2-3
TGTGCCAGCTCCCCCCAAGCGATCGCAGATACGCAGTATTTT
CASSPQAIADTQYF
>-|TRBV5-1|-|TRBJ1-2
TGCGCCAGCAGCTTAGACAGCCCCTATGGCTACACCTTC
CASSLDSPYGYTF
>-|TRBV29-1|-|TRBJ2-7
TGCAGCGTTCGGGGGGCGACTAGGTCCTACGAGCAGTACTTC
CSVRGATRSYEQYF
>few|TRBV5-1|TRBD1|TRBJ2-2
TGCGCCAGCAGCTTGCGGAGCGGGACAGGGATCACCGGGGAGCTGTTTTTT
CASSLRSGTGITGELFF
>-|TRBV11-1|-|TRBJ2-5
TGTGCCAGCAGCTCCAGGGATAGAGAGACCCAGTACTTC
CASSSRDRETQYF
>-|TRBV4-1|TRBD1|TRBJ1-5
TGCGCCAGCAGCCAAGAACACGACAGGGGATTCCAGCCCCAGCATTTT
CASSQEHDRGFQPQHF
>-|TRBV28|-|TRBJ1-4
TGTGCCAGCAGGGGAGCAACTAATGAAAAACTGTTTTTT
CASRGATNEKLFF
>-|TRBV6-5|TRBD1|TRBJ1-5
TGTGCCAGCAGTTTTGGGGACAGAAGCAATCAGCCCCAGCATTTT
CASSFGDRSNQPQHF
>-|TRBV7-9|TRBD1|TRBJ2-1
TGTGCCAGCAGCTTAAGTACGGGACAGGGGCAGTTCTTC
CASSLSTGQGQFF
>-|TRBV28|-|TRBJ2-5
TGTGCCAGCAGTTTTAGACAGGCAACTAAAGAGACCCAGTACTTC
CASSFRQATKETQYF
>-|TRBV30|-|TRBJ1-6
TGTGCCTGCATGGGGGGGAGCTCCTATAATTCACCCCTCCACTTT
CACMGGSSYNSPLHF